A selection of T cell receptor beta chains follows, all from one sample in a study of control samples from healthy donors and cancer patients. Sequenced by immunoSEQ multiplex PCR; TCRdb stores in-frame clones only, minus some. This sample has over 90,000 clones; around 88% occur once, and the top ten carry about 20%. Sequences were obtained from PBMCs. The source of these receptors is a man between 60 and 70 years old with lung cancer. The CDR3 runs from the conserved cysteine through the conserved F or W. A D gene is named only where the DNA matches it firmly. Clone sizes are given selectively: once, few, many, or a class where the clone is expanded.

CDR3 DNA	CDR3 protein	V gene	CDR3 length	J gene	clone size	D gene
TGTGCCAGCAGCCAAGATACCCGGACAGGGGGCTTCTCTGGAAACACCATATATTTT	CASSQDTRTGGFSGNTIYF	TRBV3-1/TRBV3-2	19	TRBJ1-3	-	TRBD1
TGTGCCAGCAGCCAGGCTGGGACTGAAGCTTTCTTT	CASSQAGTEAFF	TRBV9	12	TRBJ1-1	-	-
TGTGCCTGGAGTGAGGGGGGGCGTGACACCGGGGAGCTGTTTTTT	CAWSEGGRDTGELFF	TRBV30	15	TRBJ2-2	-	-
TGTGCTAGTGGTTTGGTACCCGACGGACAGATAGGAGAGACCCAGTACTTC	CASGLVPDGQIGETQYF	TRBV12-5	17	TRBJ2-5	-	-
TGTGCTAGTGGTTATGGACAGGACGGGCTTATCTTTGGAAACACCATATATTTT	CASGYGQDGLIFGNTIYF	TRBV12-5	18	TRBJ1-3	-	TRBD1
TGTGCCAGCAGCTTATCGGCGAGGGGCTACACCTTC	CASSLSARGYTF	TRBV7-9	12	TRBJ1-2	-	-
TGTGCCACCAGTAGGGGGACAGGGGGCAATGAGCAGTTCTTC	CATSRGTGGNEQFF	TRBV24-1	14	TRBJ2-1	once	TRBD1
TGTGCCAGCAGCTTGAAGGGCATCCGGAACACTGAAGCTTTCTTT	CASSLKGIRNTEAFF	TRBV5-4	15	TRBJ1-1	-	-
TGTGCCAGCAGTCAGACGGACGCGGGTAATTCACCCCTCCACTTT	CASSQTDAGNSPLHF	TRBV2	15	TRBJ1-6	-	-
TGCGCCAGCAGCTTGGTTGGAGGGAGGACTGAAGCTTTCTTT	CASSLVGGRTEAFF	TRBV5-1	14	TRBJ1-1	-	-
TGTGCCAGCAGCTATATAATAGGGAGGAACACTGAAGCTTTCTTT	CASSYIIGRNTEAFF	TRBV7-9	15	TRBJ1-1	-	-
TGCGCCAGCAGTGAAGGAGTTGGGGGGTTAAGTCAGCCCCAGCATTTT	CASSEGVGGLSQPQHF	TRBV10-1	16	TRBJ1-5	-	-
TGTGCCAGCAGGTTTCAGGGTAATTCACCCCTCCACTTT	CASRFQGNSPLHF	TRBV7-9	13	TRBJ1-6	-	-
TGTGCCAGCATACTAGCGGTCTACCAAGAGACCCAGTACTTC	CASILAVYQETQYF	TRBV2	14	TRBJ2-5	few	TRBD2
TGTGCCAGCAGCCTCGGGATCAGCGGTGTGAACATTCAGTACTTC	CASSLGISGVNIQYF	TRBV9	15	TRBJ2-4	-	-
TGTGCTAGTGGTCTCTGGACGGCTAACTATGGCTACACCTTC	CASGLWTANYGYTF	TRBV12-5	14	TRBJ1-2	-	-
TGTGCCACCAGTGATGCTGGGAATCCCCAGCATTTT	CATSDAGNPQHF	TRBV24-1	12	TRBJ1-5	-	-
TGTGCCAACCAAGGGACAGCCTACAATGAGCAGTTCTTC	CANQGTAYNEQFF	TRBV2	13	TRBJ2-1	-	TRBD1
TGTGCCAGCAGTTACGGGCTGGGACCCCAAGAGACCCAGTACTTC	CASSYGLGPQETQYF	TRBV6-5	15	TRBJ2-5	-	-
TGCGCCAGCAGCCAAGGGGGAGGGACCCCGAAAGAGACCCAGTACTTC	CASSQGGGTPKETQYF	TRBV4-1	16	TRBJ2-5	few	TRBD2
TGTGCCCTGGGGGCCAACGTCCTGACTTTC	CALGANVLTF	TRBV30	10	TRBJ2-6	-	-
TGTGCCAGCAGCTTCCAGGGGGCTCTGGGTGGCACTGAAGCTTTCTTT	CASSFQGALGGTEAFF	TRBV7-2	16	TRBJ1-1	-	TRBD1
TGCGCCAGCAGCTTGGGGCAAGCAGAGCAGTTCTTC	CASSLGQAEQFF	TRBV5-1	12	TRBJ2-1	once	-